This TCR beta chain was recovered during a study of T cell repertoires in cytomegalovirus infection. Study-level background: From public TCR beta signatures came an indication of both CMV infection and matching HLA type.

Using its own MiXCR run on the reads, TCRdb lists one record per CDR3 protein. The sample shows approximately 600,000 distinct CDR3 sequences, almost 40% of them seen only once. Study results and caveats: HLA-C-restricted CMV clonotypes gave the most frequent clonotype in two of eight donors. Cumulative frequency (of public TCR beta family members) identified carriers of CMV plus the relevant HLA.

In regard to this clonotype: The antigen is unknown.

The sample consisted of cultured PBMCs, taken from culture after CMV antigen stimulation. This receptor was identified in a human donor in good health (CMV status not recorded). Some clones in this sample may be carry-over from other donors' samples.

The CDR3 DNA is TGCAGCGTTGAAGCTCCCTCGTCCTACAATGAGCAGTTCTTC. Its protein is CSVEAPSSYNEQFF. The rearrangement uses TRBV29-1 and TRBJ2-1; D call uncertain. V was trimmed by 1 base and J by 1 base, leaving 8 bases between them. Germline-derived CDR1 and CDR2 are SQVTM and ANQGSEA. The CDR3 has 14 amino acids.